This TCR beta chain appears in the sequencing data of a study of shared clonotypes between healthy human individuals. Study findings and constraints: Only a few donors were included, so the genetic and exposure-history diversity represented was limited. Clonotypes that were shared across a handful of donors made up around 5.5% of naive CD4 clonotypes.

Healthy HIV-negative adults without recent acute infections or vaccinations served as donors. Libraries were prepared by immunoSEQ multiplex PCR; TCRdb keeps only in-frame clonotypes and omits some of them. The sample has more than 2,000,000 clones, approximately 95% seen once. Comments on this clone: Its antigen is still unknown.

Germline V gives CDR1 SGHRS, CDR2 YFSETQ. The V gene lost 0 bases and the J gene lost 3 bases, with 9 bases spanning the gap. The CDR3 is made up of 14 amino acids. Specimen: naive CD4+ T cells from PBMCs. Subset in this sample: CD45RA+ positively selected. The receptor was derived from a man aged 18-30 years in good health. Some clones in this sample may be carry-over from other donors' samples. The genes are TRBV5-1 and TRBJ1-1; no clear D gene. This CDR3 is CASSLVDTHTEAFF. Written as DNA, the CDR3 is TGCGCCAGCAGCTTGGTAGACACCCACACTGAAGCTTTCTTT.